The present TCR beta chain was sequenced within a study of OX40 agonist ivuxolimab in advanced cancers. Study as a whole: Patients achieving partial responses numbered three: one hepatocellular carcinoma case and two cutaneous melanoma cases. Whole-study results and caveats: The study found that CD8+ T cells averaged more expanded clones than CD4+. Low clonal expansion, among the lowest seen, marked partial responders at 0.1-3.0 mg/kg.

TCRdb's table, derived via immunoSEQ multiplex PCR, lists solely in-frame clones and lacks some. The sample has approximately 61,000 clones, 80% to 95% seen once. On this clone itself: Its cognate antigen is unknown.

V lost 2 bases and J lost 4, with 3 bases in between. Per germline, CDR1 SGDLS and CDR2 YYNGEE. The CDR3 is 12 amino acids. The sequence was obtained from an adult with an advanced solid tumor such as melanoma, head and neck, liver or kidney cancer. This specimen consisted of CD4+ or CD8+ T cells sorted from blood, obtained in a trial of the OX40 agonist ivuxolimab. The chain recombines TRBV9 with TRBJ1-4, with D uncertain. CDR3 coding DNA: TGTGCCAGCAGCGTGAATAATGAAAAACTGTTTTTT. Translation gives CASSVNNEKLFF.